The clone carrying this TCR beta chain was recorded a few times. The antigen remains undetermined. The data originate from a study of T cell repertoires in cytomegalovirus infection. CDR3 length: 16 residues. Between the trimmed V and J ends, which lost 0 bases and 0 bases, there was a span of 12 bases. The germline V gene has CDR1 SGHKS and CDR2 YYEKEE (reference sequence). TCRdb re-called the reads through MiXCR, storing one row per CDR3 protein. The top ten hold 35% to 50% of the sample, which has under 500,000 distinct CDR3 sequences, about 44% seen once. The chain employs TRBV5-5 and TRBJ1-1; perhaps TRBD1 as D (6 bases). The material was cultured PBMCs, obtained from culture after CMV antigen stimulation. The TCR sequence derives from a human donor in good health (CMV status not recorded). Some clones in this sample may be carry-over from other donors' samples. The CDR3 here is CASSLDSGGLNTEAFF. The CDR3 bases are TGTGCCAGCAGCTTGGACAGCGGGGGCCTGAACACTGAAGCTTTCTTT. The complete variable domain, with remaining parts taken from reference TRBV5-5 and TRBJ1-1, reads DAGVTQSPTHLIKTRGQQVTLRCSPISGHKSVSWYQQVLGQGPQFIFQYYEKEERGRGNFPDRFSARQFPNYSSELNVNALLLGDSALYLCASSLDSGGLNTEAFFGQGTRLTVV.